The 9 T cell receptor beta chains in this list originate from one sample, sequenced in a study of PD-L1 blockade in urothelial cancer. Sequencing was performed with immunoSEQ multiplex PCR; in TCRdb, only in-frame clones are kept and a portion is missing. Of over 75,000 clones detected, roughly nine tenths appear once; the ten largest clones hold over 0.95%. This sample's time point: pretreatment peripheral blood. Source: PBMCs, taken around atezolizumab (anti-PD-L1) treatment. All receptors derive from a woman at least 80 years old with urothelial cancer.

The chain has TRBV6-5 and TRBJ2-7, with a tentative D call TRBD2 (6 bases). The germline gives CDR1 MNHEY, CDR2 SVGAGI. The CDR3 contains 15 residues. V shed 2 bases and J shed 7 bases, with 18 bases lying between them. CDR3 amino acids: CASSYMGPGGGEQYF. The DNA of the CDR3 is TGTGCCAGCAGTTACATGGGCCCTGGAGGAGGGGAGCAGTACTTC.

The CDR3 DNA sequence: TGCGCCAGCACCCTAGCCCCCACTGGGGCCAACGTCCTGACTTTC. This codes for CASTLAPTGANVLTF. The rearrangement uses TRBV5-1 and TRBJ2-6, with D possibly being TRBD2 (5 bases). The germline V gene has CDR1 SGHRS and CDR2 YFSETQ. The length of the CDR3 is 15 residues. V lost 6 bases and J 2 bases, leaving 12 bases between the germline ends.

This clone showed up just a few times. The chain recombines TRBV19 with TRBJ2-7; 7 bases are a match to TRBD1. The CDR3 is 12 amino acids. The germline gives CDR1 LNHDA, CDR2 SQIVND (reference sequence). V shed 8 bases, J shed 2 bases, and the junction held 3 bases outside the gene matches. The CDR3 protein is CASGTGAYEQYF. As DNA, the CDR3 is TGTGCCAGTGGTACAGGGGCCTACGAGCAGTACTTC.

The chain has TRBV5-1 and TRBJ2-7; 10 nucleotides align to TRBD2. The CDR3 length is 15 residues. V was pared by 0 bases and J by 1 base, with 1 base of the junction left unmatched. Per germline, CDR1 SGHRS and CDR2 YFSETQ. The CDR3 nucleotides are TGCGCCAGCAGCTTGGGTAGCGGGAGGTCCTACGAGCAGTACTTC. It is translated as CASSLGSGRSYEQYF.

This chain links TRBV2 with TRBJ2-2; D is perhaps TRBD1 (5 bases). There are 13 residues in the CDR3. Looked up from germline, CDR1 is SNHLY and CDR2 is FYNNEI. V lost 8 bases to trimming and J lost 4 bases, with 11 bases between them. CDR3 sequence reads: CASQGSATGELFF. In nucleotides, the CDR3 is TGTGCCAGCCAGGGATCGGCCACCGGGGAGCTGTTTTTT.

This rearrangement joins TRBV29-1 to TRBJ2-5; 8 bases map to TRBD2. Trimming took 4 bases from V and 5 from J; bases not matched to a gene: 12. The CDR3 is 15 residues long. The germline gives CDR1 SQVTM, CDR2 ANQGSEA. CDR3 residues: CSVGGGAGVPETQYF. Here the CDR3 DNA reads TGCAGCGTTGGGGGGGGAGCGGGAGTCCCTGAGACCCAGTACTTC. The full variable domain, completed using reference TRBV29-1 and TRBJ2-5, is SAVISQKPSRDICQRGTSLTIQCQVDSQVTMMFWYRQQPGQSLTLIATANQGSEATYESGFVIDKFPISRPNLTFSTLTVSNMSPEDSSIYLCSVGGGAGVPETQYFGPGTRLLVL.

Written as DNA, the CDR3 is TGTGCCAGCAGCTTGGGACTGGATCTCTACGAGCAGTACTTC. Translation gives CASSLGLDLYEQYF. The V call is TRBV7-8, the J call TRBJ2-7; D is perhaps TRBD2 (6 bases). The CDR3 contains 14 residues. V lost 3 bases, J lost 3 bases, and 12 bases lay in between. CDR1 is SGHVS and CDR2 is FQNEAQ in the germline V gene.

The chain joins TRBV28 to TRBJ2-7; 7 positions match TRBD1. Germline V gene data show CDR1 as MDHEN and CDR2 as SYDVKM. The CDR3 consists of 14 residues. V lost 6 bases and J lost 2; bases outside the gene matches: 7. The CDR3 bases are TGTGCCAGCAGACCGACAGGGCTACCCTACGAGCAGTACTTC. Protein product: CASRPTGLPYEQYF.

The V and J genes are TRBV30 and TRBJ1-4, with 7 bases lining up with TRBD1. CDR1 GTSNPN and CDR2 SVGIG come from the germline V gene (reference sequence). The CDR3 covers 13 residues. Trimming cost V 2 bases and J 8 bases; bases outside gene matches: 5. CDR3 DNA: TGTGCCTGGAGTCGCCAGGGGGGCGAAAAACTGTTTTTT. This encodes CAWSRQGGEKLFF.